This TCR beta chain was recorded in a study of cytomegalovirus exposure and HLA in healthy donors. In the PCR, 60 Vbeta and 13 Jbeta primers were used. Original processing notes: Later reanalysis found approximately 80 million unique TCR beta chains, around 10 million of them shared. Repertoires were generated with immunoSEQ multiplex PCR, while TCRdb's copy carries only in-frame clones and drops some. From that table come the V and J calls and clone size; the DNA was used to work out D and trimming. The sample holds 150,000 to 200,000 clones, 70% to 80% seen once. The V gene's germline CDR1 is LGHNA and CDR2 YNFKEQ. This CDR3 has 16 amino acids. V lost 0 bases, J lost 0 bases, and 6 bases lay in between. This clone was seen only a few times.

The sample was PBMCs. This clonotype was sampled from a woman aged 40 to 55 in good health and CMV-seronegative. The chain has TRBV4-2 and TRBJ2-6; D is unresolved. Here the CDR3 reads CASSQDPLSGANVLTF. The CDR3 nucleotides are TGTGCCAGCAGCCAAGACCCTCTCTCTGGGGCCAACGTCCTGACTTTC.